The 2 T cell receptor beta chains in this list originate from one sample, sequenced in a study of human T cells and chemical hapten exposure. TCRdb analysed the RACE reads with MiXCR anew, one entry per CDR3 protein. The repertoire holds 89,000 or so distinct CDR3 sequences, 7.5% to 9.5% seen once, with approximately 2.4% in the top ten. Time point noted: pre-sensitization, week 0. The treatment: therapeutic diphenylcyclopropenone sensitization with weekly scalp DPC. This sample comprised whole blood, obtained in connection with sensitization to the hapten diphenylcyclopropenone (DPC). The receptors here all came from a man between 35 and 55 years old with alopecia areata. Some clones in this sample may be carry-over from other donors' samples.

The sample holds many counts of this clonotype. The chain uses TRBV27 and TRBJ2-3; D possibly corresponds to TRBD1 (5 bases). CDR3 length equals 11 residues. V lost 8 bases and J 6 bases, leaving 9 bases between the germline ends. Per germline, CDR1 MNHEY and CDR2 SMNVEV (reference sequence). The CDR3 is CASSGKDTQYF. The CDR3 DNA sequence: TGTGCCAGCTCAGGGAAGGATACGCAGTATTTT.

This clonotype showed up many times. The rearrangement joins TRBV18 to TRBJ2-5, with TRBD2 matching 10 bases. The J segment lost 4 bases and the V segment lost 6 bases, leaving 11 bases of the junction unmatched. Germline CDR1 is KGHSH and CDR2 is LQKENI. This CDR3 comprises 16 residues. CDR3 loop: CASSLYSGRASETQYF. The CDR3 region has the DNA TGTGCCAGCTCCCTGTACAGCGGGAGGGCCTCAGAGACCCAGTACTTC.